These 4 T cell receptor beta chains came from one sample sequenced in a study of blood T cell repertoires in COVID-19 (dated by TCRdb to 2018 to 2020). The library relied on the immunoSEQ multiplex PCR assay. Held by TCRdb, this immuneACCESS table contains in-frame sequences only and omits some clones. Under half of the omission traces to an unresolved V gene where checked; the cause of the rest is unknown. The sample records fewer than 300,000 clones, roughly 88% of which are singletons. The ten largest clonotypes hold approximately 2.4% of the sample. The material sequenced was PBMCs or T cells enriched from blood (not recorded which). Receptors originate from a middle-aged woman with acute COVID-19.

In this sample, this clone turned up once. The chain links TRBV3-1 (or the pseudogene TRBV3-2) to TRBJ2-2; D gene unclear. The V end lost 4 bases, the J end lost 7 bases, and 13 bases lay between the germline ends. This CDR3 contains 14 residues. Germline V gene data show CDR1 as LGHDT and CDR2 as YNNKEL (reference sequence). The CDR3: CASSPKRPNGELFF. As DNA, the CDR3 is TGTGCCAGCAGCCCGAAGAGGCCCAACGGGGAGCTGTTTTTT.

The V call is TRBV4-3, the J call TRBJ2-1; TRBD1 aligns across 9 bases. V dropped 2 bases and J dropped 7; count of bases not matched to a gene: 3. Germline V gene sequence: CDR1 LGHNA, CDR2 YSLEER. This CDR3 region has 14 residues. The chain's CDR3 is CASSQRGTGNEQFF. Written as DNA, the CDR3 is TGCGCCAGCAGCCAACGCGGGACAGGGAATGAGCAGTTCTTC.

J is TRBJ1-5 and V is TRBV28; D is perhaps TRBD1 (5 bases). V dropped 6 bases and J dropped 6 bases, with 21 bases sitting between them. This CDR3 has 16 residues. Per the germline V gene, CDR1 is MDHEN and CDR2 is SYDVKM. The CDR3 DNA sequence: TGTGCCAGCAGATCCCAAGGGGAAGGTGGCAGTCAGCCCCAGCATTTT. Its protein product is CASRSQGEGGSQPQHF. The entire variable domain, with the rest obtained from reference TRBV28 and TRBJ1-5, is as follows: DVKVTQSSRYLVKRTGEKVFLECVQDMDHENMFWYRQDPGLGLRLIYFSYDVKMKEKGDIPEGYSVSREKKERFSLILESASTNQTSMYLCASRSQGEGGSQPQHFGDGTRLSIL.

The V gene is TRBV3-1 (or the pseudogene TRBV3-2), the J gene TRBJ1-1, with TRBD1 identical over 9 bases. CDR1 and CDR2 from the germline V gene are LGHDT and YNNKEL (reference sequence). This CDR3 is built from 16 residues. V dropped 1 base and J dropped 5; count of bases not matched to a gene: 8. CDR3 nucleotide sequence: TGTGCCAGCAGCCAAGTAGCGGGACAGGGCGGGACTGAAGCTTTCTTT. Encoded protein: CASSQVAGQGGTEAFF.